This TCR beta chain stems from a study of T cell changes during pregnancy in multiple sclerosis. TCRdb keeps only in-frame clones here, not all; method: immunoSEQ multiplex PCR. The sample includes 55,000 to 70,000 clones, 90% seen only once; the top ten take 2.2%. The sequences come from peripheral blood, collected in the first trimester of pregnancy. The TCR was taken from a female donor in good health, enrolled as a control in a pregnancy study.

This CDR3 reads CASSLEHRNEQFF. Written as DNA, the CDR3 is TGTGCCAGCAGCTTAGAACACAGGAATGAGCAGTTCTTC. The chain employs TRBV7-3 and TRBJ2-1; the D gene is possibly TRBD1 (5 bases). Trimming removed 2 bases from V and 7 bases from J, with 9 bases in between. The length of the CDR3 is 13 residues. Germline loops: CDR1 SGHTA, CDR2 FQGTGA.